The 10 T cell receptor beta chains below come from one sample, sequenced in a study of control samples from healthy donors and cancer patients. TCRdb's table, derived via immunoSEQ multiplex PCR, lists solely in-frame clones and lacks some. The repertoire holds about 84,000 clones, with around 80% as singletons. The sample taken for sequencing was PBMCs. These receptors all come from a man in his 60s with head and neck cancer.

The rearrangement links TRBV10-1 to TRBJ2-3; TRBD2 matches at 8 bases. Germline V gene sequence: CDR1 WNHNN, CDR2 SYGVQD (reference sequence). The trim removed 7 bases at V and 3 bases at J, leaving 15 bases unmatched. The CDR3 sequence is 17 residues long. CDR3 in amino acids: CASIAGTRPHETDTQYF. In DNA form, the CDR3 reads TGCGCCAGCATTGCCGGGACTAGGCCTCATGAGACAGATACGCAGTATTTT.

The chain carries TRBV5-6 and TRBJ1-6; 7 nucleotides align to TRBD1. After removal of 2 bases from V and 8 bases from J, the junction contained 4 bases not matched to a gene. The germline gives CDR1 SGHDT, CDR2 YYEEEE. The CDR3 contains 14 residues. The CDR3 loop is CASSFNRGHSPLHF. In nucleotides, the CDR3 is TGTGCCAGCAGCTTCAACAGGGGCCATTCACCCCTCCACTTT.

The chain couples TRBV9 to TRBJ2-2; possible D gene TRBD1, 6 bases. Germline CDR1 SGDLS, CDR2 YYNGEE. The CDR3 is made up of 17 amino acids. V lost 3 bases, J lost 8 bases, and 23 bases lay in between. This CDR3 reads CASSARTGHQLGGELFF. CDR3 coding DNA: TGTGCCAGCAGCGCCAGAACAGGGCACCAACTAGGTGGGGAGCTGTTTTTT.

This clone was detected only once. The CDR3 DNA is TGTGCCAGCAGCCTGACTAGCGGGAGCGATGAGCAGTACTTC. This translates into CASSLTSGSDEQYF. The chain joins TRBV3-1 (or the pseudogene TRBV3-2) to TRBJ2-7; 12 bases match TRBD2. This CDR3 spans 14 amino acids. Germline V gene lookup returns CDR1 LGHDT and CDR2 YNNKEL (reference sequence). The J segment lost 7 bases and the V segment lost 4 bases, leaving 5 bases of the junction unmatched.

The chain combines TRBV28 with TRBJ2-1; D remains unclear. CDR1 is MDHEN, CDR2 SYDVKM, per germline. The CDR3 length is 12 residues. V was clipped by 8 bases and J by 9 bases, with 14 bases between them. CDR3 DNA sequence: TGTGCCAGCCGGACCACGTGGGGTGAGCAGTTCTTC. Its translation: CASRTTWGEQFF.

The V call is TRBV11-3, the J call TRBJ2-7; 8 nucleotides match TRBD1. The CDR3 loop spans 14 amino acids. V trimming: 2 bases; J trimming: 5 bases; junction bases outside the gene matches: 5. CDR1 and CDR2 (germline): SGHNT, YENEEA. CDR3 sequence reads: CASSLQGARNEQYF. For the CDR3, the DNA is TGTGCCAGCAGCTTACAGGGGGCGAGGAACGAGCAGTACTTC.

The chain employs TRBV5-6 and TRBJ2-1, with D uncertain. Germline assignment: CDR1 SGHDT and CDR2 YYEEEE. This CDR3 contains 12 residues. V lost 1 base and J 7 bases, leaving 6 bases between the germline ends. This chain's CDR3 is CASSLPGNEQFF. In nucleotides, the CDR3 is TGTGCCAGCAGCTTGCCTGGGAATGAGCAGTTCTTC.

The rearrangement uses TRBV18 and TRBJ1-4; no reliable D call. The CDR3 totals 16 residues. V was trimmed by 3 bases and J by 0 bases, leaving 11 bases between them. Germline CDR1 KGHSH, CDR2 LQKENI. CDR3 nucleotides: TGTGCCAGCTCACCGCGACCAACCGCAACTAATGAAAAACTGTTTTTT. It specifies CASSPRPTATNEKLFF.

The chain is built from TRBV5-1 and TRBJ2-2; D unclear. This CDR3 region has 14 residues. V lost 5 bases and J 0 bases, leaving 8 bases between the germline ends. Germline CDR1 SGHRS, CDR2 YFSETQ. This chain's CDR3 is CASSRISNTGELFF. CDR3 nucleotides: TGCGCCAGCAGTCGGATCTCGAACACCGGGGAGCTGTTTTTT.

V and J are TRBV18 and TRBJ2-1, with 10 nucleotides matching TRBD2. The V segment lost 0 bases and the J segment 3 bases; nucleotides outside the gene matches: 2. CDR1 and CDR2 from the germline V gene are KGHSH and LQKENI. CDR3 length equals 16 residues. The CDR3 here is CASSPPASGSYNEQFF. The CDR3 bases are TGTGCCAGCTCACCACCCGCTAGCGGGAGCTACAATGAGCAGTTCTTC.